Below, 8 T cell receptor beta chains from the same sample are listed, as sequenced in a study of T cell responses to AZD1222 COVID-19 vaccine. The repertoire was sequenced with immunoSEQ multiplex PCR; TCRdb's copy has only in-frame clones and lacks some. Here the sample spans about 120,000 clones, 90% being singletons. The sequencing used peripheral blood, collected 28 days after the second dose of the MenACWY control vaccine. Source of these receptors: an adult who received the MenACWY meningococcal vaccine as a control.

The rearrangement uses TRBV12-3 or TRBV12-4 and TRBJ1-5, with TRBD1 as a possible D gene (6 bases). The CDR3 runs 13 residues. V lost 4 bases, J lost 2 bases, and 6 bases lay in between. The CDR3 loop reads CASSSGGNQPQHF. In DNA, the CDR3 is TGTGCCAGCAGTTCAGGGGGCAATCAGCCCCAGCATTTT.

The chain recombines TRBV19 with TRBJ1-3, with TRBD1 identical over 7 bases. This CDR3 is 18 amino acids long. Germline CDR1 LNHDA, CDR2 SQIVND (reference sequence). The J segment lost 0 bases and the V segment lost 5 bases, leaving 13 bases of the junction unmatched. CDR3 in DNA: TGTGCCAGTAGTCTTTCGGACAGGCCTTGGGGCTCTGGAAACACCATATATTTT. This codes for CASSLSDRPWGSGNTIYF.

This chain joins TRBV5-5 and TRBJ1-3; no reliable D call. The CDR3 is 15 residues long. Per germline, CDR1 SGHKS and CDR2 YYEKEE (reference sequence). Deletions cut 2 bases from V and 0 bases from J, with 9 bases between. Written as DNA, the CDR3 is TGTGCCAGCAGCTTTAAACCGGACTCTGGAAACACCATATATTTT. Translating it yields CASSFKPDSGNTIYF. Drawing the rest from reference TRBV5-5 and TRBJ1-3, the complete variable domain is DAGVTQSPTHLIKTRGQQVTLRCSPISGHKSVSWYQQVLGQGPQFIFQYYEKEERGRGNFPDRFSARQFPNYSSELNVNALLLGDSALYLCASSFKPDSGNTIYFGEGSWLTVV.

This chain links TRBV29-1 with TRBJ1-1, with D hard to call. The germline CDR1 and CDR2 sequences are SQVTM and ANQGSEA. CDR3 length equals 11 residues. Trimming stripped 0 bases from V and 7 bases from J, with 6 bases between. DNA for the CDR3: TGCAGCGTTGAAGAACAGTATGAAGCTTTCTTT. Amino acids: CSVEEQYEAFF.

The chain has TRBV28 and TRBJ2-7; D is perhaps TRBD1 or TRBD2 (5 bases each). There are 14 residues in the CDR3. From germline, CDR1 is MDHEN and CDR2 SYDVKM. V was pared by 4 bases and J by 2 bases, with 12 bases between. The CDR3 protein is CASSSRGRPYEQYV. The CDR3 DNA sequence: TGTGCCAGCAGTTCCCGGGGACGGCCCTACGAGCAGTACGTC.

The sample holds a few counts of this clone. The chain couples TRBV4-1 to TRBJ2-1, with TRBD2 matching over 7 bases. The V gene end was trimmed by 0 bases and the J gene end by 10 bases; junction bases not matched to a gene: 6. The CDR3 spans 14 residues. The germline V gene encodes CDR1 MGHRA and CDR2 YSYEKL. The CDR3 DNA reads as TGCGCCAGCAGCCAAGATCGGGGGGTTCGAGAGCAGTTCTTC. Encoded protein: CASSQDRGVREQFF.

The CDR3 loop is CASSSTRNTEAFF. The CDR3 bases are TGTGCCAGCAGTTCCACACGGAACACTGAAGCTTTCTTT. The rearrangement links TRBV27 to TRBJ1-1; D uncertain. The CDR3 totals 13 residues. CDR1 is MNHEY and CDR2 is SMNVEV in the germline V gene (reference sequence). V was trimmed by 4 bases and J by 1 base, leaving 7 bases between them.

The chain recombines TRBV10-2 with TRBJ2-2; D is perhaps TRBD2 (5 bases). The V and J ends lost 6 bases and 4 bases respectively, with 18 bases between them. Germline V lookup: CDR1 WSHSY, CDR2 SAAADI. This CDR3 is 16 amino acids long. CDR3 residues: CASSDLAPGSTGELFF. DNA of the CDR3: TGCGCCAGCAGCGACCTAGCCCCCGGTTCCACCGGGGAGCTGTTTTTT.